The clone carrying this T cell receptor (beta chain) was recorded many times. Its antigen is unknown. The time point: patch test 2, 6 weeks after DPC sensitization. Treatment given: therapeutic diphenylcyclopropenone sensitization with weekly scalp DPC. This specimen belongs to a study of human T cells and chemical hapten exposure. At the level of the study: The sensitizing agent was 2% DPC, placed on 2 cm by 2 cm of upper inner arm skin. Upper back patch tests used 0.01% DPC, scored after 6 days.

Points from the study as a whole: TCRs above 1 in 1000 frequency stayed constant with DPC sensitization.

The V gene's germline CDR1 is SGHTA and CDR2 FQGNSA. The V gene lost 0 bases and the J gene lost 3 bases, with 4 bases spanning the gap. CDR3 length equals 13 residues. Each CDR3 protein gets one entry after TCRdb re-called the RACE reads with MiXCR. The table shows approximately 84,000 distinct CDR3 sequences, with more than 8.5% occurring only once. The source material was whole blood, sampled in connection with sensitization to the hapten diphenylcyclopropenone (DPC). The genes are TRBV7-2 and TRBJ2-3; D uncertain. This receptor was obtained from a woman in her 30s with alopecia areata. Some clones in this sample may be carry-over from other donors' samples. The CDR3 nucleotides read TGTGCCAGCAGCTTAGCGTTAACAGATACGCAGTATTTT. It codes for CASSLALTDTQYF. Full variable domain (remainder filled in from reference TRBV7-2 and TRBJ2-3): GAGVSQSPSNKVTEKGKDVELRCDPISGHTALYWYRQSLGQGLEFLIYFQGNSAPDKSGLPSDRFSAERTGGSVSTLTIQRTQQEDSAVYLCASSLALTDTQYFGPGTRLTVL.